Listed below are T cell receptor beta chains from one sample, sequenced in a study of control samples from healthy donors and cancer patients. The assay was immunoSEQ multiplex PCR, and TCRdb's table has in-frame clones only and misses some. The table shows roughly 89,000 clones, with around 92% occurring only once. The sequencing input was blood. These receptors were collected from a man aged 50 to 60 in good health. CDR3s include the opening cysteine and the closing phenylalanine or tryptophan. The D gene is left open where the match is weak. Not all rows give a size; the values are once, few, many and, for expanded clones, a class.

TRBJ2-4 | - | TRBV10-2 | once | TGCGCCACCCGCGGGGATAACATTCAGTACTTC | CATRGDNIQYF
TRBJ1-2 | - | TRBV5-1 | - | TGCGCCAGCAGCTTGGGTCCGATCTATGGCTACACCTTC | CASSLGPIYGYTF
TRBJ1-2 | TRBD1 | TRBV7-2 | - | TGTGCCAGCAGCCCTGAGGACAGGCGAGGCTATGGCTACACCTTC | CASSPEDRRGYGYTF
TRBJ1-1 | - | TRBV28 | - | TGTGCCAGCAGTCTGACTTTACTGGGGACTGAAGCTTTCTTT | CASSLTLLGTEAFF
TRBJ1-1 | - | TRBV6-2/TRBV6-3 | - | TGTGCCAGCAGTTCTCGGAAACGGAAGCAGAACACTGAAGCTTTCTTT | CASSSRKRKQNTEAFF
TRBJ1-6 | - | TRBV14 | - | TGTGCCAGCAGCCAACTCCCGGGGAATTCACCCCTCCACTTT | CASSQLPGNSPLHF
TRBJ2-1 | TRBD2 | TRBV19 | - | TGTGCCAGTAGGGGACTAGCGGTTAACAATGAGCAGTTCTTC | CASRGLAVNNEQFF
TRBJ1-1 | - | TRBV7-8 | - | TGTGCCAGCAGCTTACGGACGACCAACACTGAAGCTTTCTTT | CASSLRTTNTEAFF
TRBJ1-1 | - | TRBV2 | - | TGTGCCAGCAGTGAATACCCGAGGACTGAAGCTTTCTTT | CASSEYPRTEAFF
TRBJ1-1 | - | TRBV19 | - | TGTGCCAGTCTGAAGTACACTGAAGCTTTCTTT | CASLKYTEAFF
TRBJ2-1 | - | TRBV18 | - | TGTGCCATCCCCCTGAAAGACAATGAGCAGTTCTTC | CAIPLKDNEQFF
TRBJ2-5 | - | TRBV5-4 | once | TGTGCCAGCAGTCCAGGGTTCGGAGAGACCCAGTACTTC | CASSPGFGETQYF
TRBJ2-7 | TRBD1 | TRBV5-1 | - | TGCGCCAGCAGAGGCCAGCAGGGGGCTATCGAGCAGTACTTC | CASRGQQGAIEQYF
TRBJ2-7 | TRBD2 | TRBV7-6 | - | TGTGCCAGCAGCCCGGGGGCGGGGGGCCCCTACGAGCAGTACTTC | CASSPGAGGPYEQYF
TRBJ1-3 | - | TRBV6-5 | - | TGTGCCAGCAGTTACTTCCGGGGGCCGGGAAACACCATATATTTT | CASSYFRGPGNTIYF
TRBJ1-1 | - | TRBV3-1/TRBV3-2 | - | TGTGCCAGCAGCCTCGGTGGGGCGGATGCTTTCTTT | CASSLGGADAFF
TRBJ2-1 | TRBD2 | TRBV7-6 | once | TGTGCCAGCAGCCAAACACAGACTAGCGGGATTAGGGATGAGCAGTTCTTC | CASSQTQTSGIRDEQFF
TRBJ1-4 | - | TRBV10-3 | - | TGTGCCATCAGTGAAGACGGACCTAATGAAAAACTGTTTTTT | CAISEDGPNEKLFF
TRBJ1-2 | - | TRBV12-3/TRBV12-4 | - | TGTGCCAGCAGCCGGGCAGGGGCGATCGGCTACACCTTC | CASSRAGAIGYTF
TRBJ1-2 | - | TRBV27 | - | TGTGCCAGCAGTTTATCACTAGGGGGAGGTGGCTATGGCTACACCTTC | CASSLSLGGGGYGYTF
TRBJ2-3 | TRBD2 | TRBV2 | - | TGTGCCAGCAGTGACCCGGGGACTAGCTTAGATACGCAGTATTTT | CASSDPGTSLDTQYF
TRBJ1-6 | TRBD1 | TRBV2 | - | TGTGCCAGTGAACCGGGACAGAATAATTCACCCCTCCACTTT | CASEPGQNNSPLHF
TRBJ1-4 | TRBD1 | TRBV7-9 | - | TGTGCCAGCAGCGGACTGACAGGGCGCGGTGAAAAACTGTTTTTT | CASSGLTGRGEKLFF